This note documents a single T cell receptor (beta chain) sequence. Its antigen is not identified. The sample is drawn from a study of OX40 agonist ivuxolimab in advanced cancers. Clones were sequenced by immunoSEQ multiplex PCR, and TCRdb holds only the in-frame ones, with some missing. Here the sample spans about 48,000 clones, 80% to 90% being singletons. Trimming pared 4 bases from V and 4 bases from J, leaving 20 bases between. Germline CDR1 MNHNS, CDR2 SASEGT. The CDR3 covers 17 residues. Study-level results: Average numbers of expanded clones were greater in CD8+ T cells than in CD4+. CD4+ and CD8+ T cells in blood underwent clonal expansion by week 6 at 0.1 to 3.0 mg/kg.

The sequences come from CD4+ or CD8+ T cells sorted from blood, collected in a trial of the OX40 agonist ivuxolimab. The rearrangement uses TRBV6-1 and TRBJ1-5; D is uncertain. The receptor was isolated from an adult with an advanced solid tumor such as melanoma, head and neck, liver or kidney cancer. CDR3 sequence reads: CASSGQNLAGANQPQHF. CDR3 sequence (DNA): TGTGCCAGCAGTGGGCAGAATTTGGCGGGAGCAAATCAGCCCCAGCATTTT.